This TCR beta chain is drawn from a study of T cells in Graves' hyperthyroidism and ophthalmopathy (dated by TCRdb to about 2019). As for the study more broadly: Peripheral blood was collected at initial diagnosis, before any treatment. An independent validation cohort of under 20 hyperthyroidism patients and 15 or so patients who later progressed to ophthalmopathy tested prospective prediction of ophthalmopathy. TCR Vbeta CDR3 sequencing of 135 peripheral blood samples (more than 40 ophthalmopathy, some 75 hyperthyroidism and approximately 17 progressor patients) is reported in the paper. In about six Graves' hyperthyroidism patients, the study also compared T-cell repertoires from thyroid tissue with T-cell repertoires from blood. After blood sampling, hyperthyroidism patients were treated with methimazole at a starting dose of 30 mg daily, and ophthalmopathy patients were treated with high-dose intravenous methylprednisolone. The approximately 100 discovery patients were randomly split 7:3 into training and test sets. A discovery cohort of roughly 100 patients, roughly 45 with Graves' ophthalmopathy and fewer than 65 with stable Graves' hyperthyroidism, was used to find distinguishing TCR V-J signatures. Paper-wide results and their limitations: A model built on a 13 V-J signature distinguished ophthalmopathy from stable hyperthyroidism, reaching roughly 88% sensitivity and under 84% specificity in cross-validation and 80%/75% in testing. Sample size was not statistically predetermined, and investigators were not blinded to group allocation. In validation, the model predicted progression to ophthalmopathy with 60% to 71% sensitivity and about 73% specificity, a median of about six months before onset. Most expanded thyroid clonotypes (frequency above 0.001) were also detected in blood, suggesting blood repertoires may reflect thyroid immune responses.

A patient counted as having stable Graves' hyperthyroidism if no progression to ophthalmopathy occurred over 18 months of follow-up. The hyperthyroidism patients were between 18 and 65 years old and newly diagnosed, with a disease duration of less than 2 months. Any patient with an uncontrolled infection, another autoimmune disease, pregnancy or lactation was excluded. Clinical symptoms, serum thyroxine and TRAb, thyroid ultrasound, and orbital computed tomography formed the basis for the diagnoses. PBMCs were separated from 10 ml of fresh peripheral blood using Ficoll-Paque density gradient centrifugation. Total RNA was extracted using Trizol reagent, and RNA quality was assessed on an Agilent 2100 Bioanalyzer. The TCR beta CDR3 regions were amplified from the RNA transcripts. The first round of RT-PCR for the TCR CDR3 was performed with the HTBI primer set and the Qiagen OneStep RT-PCR kit. Libraries were constructed in a second round of multiplex PCR, after which size selection and purification were performed. Libraries were sequenced paired-end with 100 bp reads on an Illumina HiSeq2000. Under the source paper's analysis protocol: SOAPnuke was used to process the raw data, with reads discarded if the reads contained adapters or uncalled bases, had a mean Phred below 15, or lacked an exact constant-primer or identifier match. High-quality paired reads were merged using COPE v1.2.5, and each unique nucleotide sequence was defined as a clonotype. MiTCR v1.1 was used to align the clonotypes against IMGT TRBV, TRBD and TRBJ reference segments. The analysis included only V-J combinations with a frequency above 0.0001, which together covered roughly 99% of the repertoires. The TCS score was defined as the ratio of F50 (clonal expansion) to E x V (chaos), calculated using BLOSUM62-based TCRdist between CDR3 peptides within each V-J. Welch's t-statistics and random forest reduced around 550 V-J features to 10 to 15, which were used in a naive Bayes classifier (R e1071). TCRdb trimmed the raw reads at Q25, called clones with MiXCR and kept productive beta chains. Each record represents a unique CDR3 protein, reported with the most common genes and DNA among its rows. The V and J calls, along with clone size, are taken from TCRdb and not from the paper's own processing. The sample contains 700,000 or so distinct CDR3 sequences, about 16% of them found a single time. The ten largest clones add up to roughly 8% of the sample.

A distance of 8 bases separates the germline ends of V and J, which lose 5 bases and 1 base respectively. Per the germline V gene (reference sequence), GTSNPN is the CDR1 and SVGIG is the CDR2. The CDR3, cysteine through phenylalanine, is 13 amino acids long. Only the CDR3 part of the read is kept: 39 bases, read in frame from the first base. This clonotype occurred many times. Its antigen specificity is not known. No much larger clone exists at a distance of one base, and base qualities are not known. Sequencing was done on a sample of blood. Recombination joined TRBV30 with TRBJ2-2; the D gene is perhaps TRBD2, on 5 matching bases. This receptor was obtained from a man between 18 and 35 years old with Graves' hyperthyroidism. The sequenced DNA: TGTGCCTGGGTGGAGGTGAACACCGGGGAGCTGTTTTTT. The translation is CAWVEVNTGELFF.